The 30 T cell receptor beta chains listed next were all sequenced from one sample in a study of T cell repertoires in cytomegalovirus infection. Their cognate antigens are unknown. TCRdb re-called the reads through MiXCR, storing one row per CDR3 protein. Of around 310,000 distinct CDR3 sequences listed, under 35% are singletons. The sequences come from cultured PBMCs, collected from culture after CMV antigen stimulation. These receptors originate from a human donor in good health (CMV status not recorded). Some clones in this sample may be carry-over from other donors' samples.

This clonotype was observed a handful of times. This chain joins TRBV29-1 and TRBJ2-2; possible D gene TRBD2, 5 bases. Trimming removed 7 bases from V and 0 bases from J, with 9 bases in between. The CDR3 contains 13 residues. Looked up from germline, CDR1 is SQVTM and CDR2 is ANQGSEA. The DNA for the CDR3 is TGCAGCGCGGCGGGTGCGAACACCGGGGAGCTGTTTTTT. Its translation: CSAAGANTGELFF.

The rearrangement links TRBV10-3 to TRBJ2-4; TRBD2 is a possible D gene (5 bases). Between the trimmed V and J ends, which lost 0 bases and 5 bases, there was a span of 11 bases. CDR3 size: 15 residues. Germline lookup yields CDR1 ENHRY and CDR2 SYGVKD. The DNA for the CDR3 is TGTGCCATCAGTGAGTCGGAGGCTAAGGAAAACATTCAGTACTTC. Encoded protein: CAISESEAKENIQYF.

The sample holds one count of this clonotype. The chain is built from TRBV11-2 and TRBJ2-7; D is possibly TRBD1 or TRBD2 (6 bases each). Trimming pared 2 bases from V and 3 bases from J, leaving 17 bases between. The CDR3 is made up of 16 amino acids. CDR1 and CDR2 (germline): SGHAT, FQNNGV. CDR3 residues: CASSLWGRDQFYEQYF. CDR3 bases: TGTGCCAGCAGCTTATGGGGGCGGGATCAGTTCTACGAGCAGTACTTC.

This clonotype was recorded at least ten times. The rearrangement links TRBV7-2 to TRBJ1-6, with D hard to call. Germline CDR1 and CDR2: SGHTA and FQGNSA. The CDR3 totals 17 residues. Trimming stripped 1 base from V and 0 bases from J, with 10 bases between. The CDR3 DNA reads as TGTGCCAGCAGCTTAGATCGCCCGAGCTCCTATAATTCACCCCTCCACTTT. It codes for CASSLDRPSSYNSPLHF.

This clonotype appeared a few times. The V and J genes are TRBV6-1 and TRBJ1-2; 7 positions match TRBD1. The length of the CDR3 is 17 residues. Germline lookup yields CDR1 MNHNS and CDR2 SASEGT. With V trimmed by 8 bases and J by 2 bases, 17 bases remained unmatched. The CDR3 region is CASLDRVVPERNYGYTF. CDR3 nucleotide sequence: TGTGCCAGCCTAGACAGGGTTGTCCCCGAAAGGAACTATGGCTACACCTTC.

This clonotype was recorded many times. The J gene is TRBJ2-3, the V gene TRBV7-2; 7 bases map to TRBD2. Germline loops: CDR1 SGHTA, CDR2 FQGNSA. The CDR3 runs to 16 residues. V dropped 3 bases and J dropped 5; count of bases not matched to a gene: 11. CDR3: CASSLYGRERGDTQYF. The CDR3 bases are TGTGCCAGCAGCTTGTATGGGCGGGAGAGGGGAGATACGCAGTATTTT. The full variable domain, with the rest looked up from reference TRBV7-2 and TRBJ2-3, is GAGVSQSPSNKVTEKGKDVELRCDPISGHTALYWYRQSLGQGLEFLIYFQGNSAPDKSGLPSDRFSAERTGGSVSTLTIQRTQQEDSAVYLCASSLYGRERGDTQYFGPGTRLTVL.

The table lists this clonotype with a few counts. The chain combines TRBV4-2 with TRBJ1-1; D remains unclear. CDR1 LGHNA and CDR2 YNFKEQ come from the germline V gene. V was cut by 0 bases and J by 2 bases, with 7 bases left in between. The CDR3 contains 14 residues. CDR3 nucleotide sequence: TGTGCCAGCAGCCAAGATGAGGGTAACACTGAAGCTTTCTTT. Translating gives CASSQDEGNTEAFF.

This clonotype turned up a few times. The rearrangement joins TRBV25-1 to TRBJ1-4, with 8 bases fitting TRBD1. CDR1 and CDR2 from the germline V gene are MGHDK and SYGVNS. V shed 8 bases, J shed 6 bases, and the junction held 20 bases outside the gene matches. The CDR3 loop spans 18 amino acids. The CDR3 coding sequence is TGTGCCAGCGGCCCCCGGTTGGGGACAGGTAATTCGGATGAAAAACTGTTTTTT. Translation: CASGPRLGTGNSDEKLFF.

CDR3 loop: CASSILAGEGSYEQYF. The CDR3 DNA is TGTGCCAGTAGTATCCTAGCGGGAGAAGGCTCCTACGAGCAGTACTTC. J is TRBJ2-7 and V is TRBV19; 10 bases match TRBD2. Trimming took 3 bases from V and 0 from J; bases not matched to a gene: 5. Germline V gives CDR1 LNHDA, CDR2 SQIVND (reference sequence). The CDR3 sequence is 16 residues long.

This clonotype was seen repeatedly, ten times or more. V and J are TRBV7-6 and TRBJ2-7, with TRBD2 matching 11 bases. Germline V CDR1 and CDR2: SGHVS, FNYEAQ. There are 14 residues in the CDR3. J was trimmed by 7 bases and V by 3 bases; bases with no gene match: 5. As DNA, the CDR3 is TGTGCCAGCAGCTTGACTAGCGGGACGGCAGAGCAGTACTTC. It yields the protein CASSLTSGTAEQYF.

This clonotype showed up many times. The chain recombines TRBV6-1 with TRBJ2-7; 7 nucleotides match TRBD2. The germline CDR1 and CDR2 sequences are MNHNS and SASEGT. The CDR3 has 13 amino acids. The junction had 11 bases not matched to a gene; V was cut back by 10 bases and J by 5 bases. CDR3 in amino acids: CANSLREGNEQYF. Here the CDR3 DNA reads TGTGCCAACTCACTCAGGGAGGGAAACGAGCAGTACTTC.

The chain recombines TRBV10-3 with TRBJ1-5; TRBD1 matches at 8 bases. Germline trimming cut 10 bases from V and 7 bases from J; bases unmatched to any gene: 9. The CDR3 has 13 amino acids. Germline CDR1 reads ENHRY; CDR2 reads SYGVKD. The CDR3 bases are TGTGCCACAACCGGACAGGGAGGCCAGCCCCAGCATTTT. Amino acid sequence: CATTGQGGQPQHF.

This sequence joins TRBV7-2 and TRBJ2-7; TRBD1 matches at 8 bases. CDR1 SGHTA and CDR2 FQGNSA come from the germline V gene. The CDR3 spans 16 residues. V trimming: 1 base; J trimming: 2 bases; junction bases outside the gene matches: 7. The CDR3 DNA sequence: TGTGCCAGCAGCTTAGGGGACAGGTTTCCCACCTACGAGCAGTACTTC. Translation gives CASSLGDRFPTYEQYF.

This clonotype was detected only a few times. The chain employs TRBV27 and TRBJ1-2; a possible D gene is TRBD1 (6 bases). V lost 6 bases to trimming and J lost 6 bases, with 20 bases between them. The CDR3 length is 15 residues. Germline V lookup: CDR1 MNHEY, CDR2 SMNVEV (reference sequence). In DNA form, the CDR3 reads TGTGCCAGCAGCCCAACTCTCACAGGGTGGGATGGCTACACCTTC. This translates into CASSPTLTGWDGYTF.

The chain is built from TRBV12-3 or TRBV12-4 and TRBJ2-3, with D possibly TRBD2 on 6 matching bases. Trimming removed 3 bases from V and 10 bases from J, with 8 bases in between. This CDR3 is built from 11 residues. CDR3 residues: CASSLEGPQYF. For the CDR3, the DNA is TGTGCCAGCAGTTTGGAGGGGCCGCAGTATTTT.

The chain employs TRBV2 and TRBJ1-2, with D perhaps TRBD1 (6 bases). CDR1 SNHLY and CDR2 FYNNEI come from the germline V gene. Trimming shortened V by 7 bases and J by 3 bases, and 15 bases separated the two germline ends. The CDR3 loop spans 14 amino acids. This CDR3 is CASNRRGSDYGYTF. CDR3 nucleotides: TGTGCCAGCAACCGAAGGGGGTCTGACTATGGCTACACCTTC.

The chain is built from TRBV7-8 and TRBJ2-7, with D unclear. V was shortened by 3 bases and J by 3 bases, with 6 bases between the two germline ends. The germline gives CDR1 SGHVS, CDR2 FQNEAQ. The CDR3 is 12 amino acids. The CDR3 sequence is CASSFDVYEQYF. DNA for the CDR3: TGTGCCAGCAGCTTCGACGTCTACGAGCAGTACTTC.

This clonotype has only one observation. This chain links TRBV4-2 with TRBJ2-1, with 16 bases lining up with TRBD2. J gave up 9 bases and V 2 bases, and 16 bases lay outside the gene matches. The CDR3 spans 20 residues. CDR1 and CDR2 (germline): LGHNA, YNFKEQ. In DNA, the CDR3 is TGTGCCAGCAGCCAACAGAAGCGGTCCGGGACTAGCGGGAGGGCCCCTGAGCAGTTCTTC. It specifies CASSQQKRSGTSGRAPEQFF.

The chain carries TRBV20-1 and TRBJ2-2, with 14 bases aligning to TRBD2. The germline CDR1 and CDR2 sequences are DFQATT and SNEGSKA (reference sequence). CDR3 length equals 16 residues. The trim removed 7 bases at V and 4 bases at J, leaving 8 bases unmatched. This CDR3 reads CSVRLAGGPSTGELFF. Written as DNA, the CDR3 is TGCAGTGTAAGACTAGCGGGAGGGCCGAGCACCGGGGAGCTGTTTTTT.

The chain has TRBV12-3 or TRBV12-4 and TRBJ1-1; tentative D call: TRBD1 (5 bases). This CDR3 has 14 residues. V gave up 0 bases and J gave up 4 bases, with 9 bases separating them. CDR3 residues: CASSLAGGGTEAFF. The CDR3 coding sequence is TGTGCCAGCAGTTTAGCCGGGGGGGGCACTGAAGCTTTCTTT.

The chain links TRBV5-1 to TRBJ2-7; TRBD1 might be the D (5 bases). The CDR3 extends over 15 amino acids. V was cut by 1 base and J by 0 bases, with 11 bases left in between. CDR1 and CDR2 from the germline V gene are SGHRS and YFSETQ. The CDR3 region is CASSLLSGNSYEQYF. The CDR3 bases are TGCGCCAGCAGCTTGTTGTCAGGGAACTCCTACGAGCAGTACTTC. Full variable domain (remainder filled in from reference TRBV5-1 and TRBJ2-7): KAGVTQTPRYLIKTRGQQVTLSCSPISGHRSVSWYQQTPGQGLQFLFEYFSETQRNKGNFPGRFSGRQFSNSRSEMNVSTLELGDSALYLCASSLLSGNSYEQYFGPGTRLTVT.

The V and J genes are TRBV11-2 and TRBJ1-5; a weak D match, TRBD1 (5 bases). Trimming pared 3 bases from V and 0 bases from J, leaving 15 bases between. CDR1 is SGHAT and CDR2 is FQNNGV in the germline V gene. The CDR3 is made up of 17 amino acids. The CDR3 region is CASSFTDRINSNQPQHF. In nucleotides, the CDR3 is TGTGCCAGCAGCTTTACCGACAGAATTAATAGCAATCAGCCCCAGCATTTT.

This clonotype was seen at least ten times. The V call is TRBV4-1, the J call TRBJ1-3; D unclear. Trimming removed 1 base at V and 0 bases at J, with 7 bases between. This CDR3 is 15 amino acids long. Germline V CDR1 and CDR2: MGHRA, YSYEKL. CDR3 nucleotide sequence: TGCGCCAGCAGCCAAGGTTGGTCCTCTGGAAACACCATATATTTT. Protein: CASSQGWSSGNTIYF.

The rearrangement links TRBV12-3 or TRBV12-4 to TRBJ2-1; no firm D call. The V end was cut by 5 bases, the J end by 5 bases, with 22 bases between. This CDR3 region has 17 residues. CDR3 DNA: TGTGCCAGCAGTCCGCCCCGAGCGCAAAGGCCCCACAATGAGCAGTTCTTC. Translated: CASSPPRAQRPHNEQFF.

This clonotype was counted only a few times. This chain uses TRBV7-8 with TRBJ2-7; D not resolved. The CDR3 has 16 amino acids. The V end lost 1 base, the J end lost 3 bases, and 16 bases lay between the germline ends. Germline loops: CDR1 SGHVS, CDR2 FQNEAQ. The CDR3 sequence is CASSLEISFGIYEQYF. In DNA form, the CDR3 reads TGTGCCAGCAGCTTAGAGATTTCGTTTGGAATCTACGAGCAGTACTTC.

The V gene is TRBV27, the J gene TRBJ2-5, with D unresolved. CDR1 and CDR2 from the germline V gene are MNHEY and SMNVEV (reference sequence). Trimming cost V 5 bases and J 5 bases, with 21 bases left between them. The CDR3 has 16 amino acids. The CDR3 DNA reads TGTGCCAGCAGTCCCGGCGGAGCTCTGGTAAAGGAGACCCAGTACTTC. Translation gives CASSPGGALVKETQYF.

This clonotype turned up a few times. This chain connects TRBV19 to TRBJ2-1; D is possibly TRBD2 (6 bases). This CDR3 region has 14 residues. The germline gives CDR1 LNHDA, CDR2 SQIVND (reference sequence). Trimming stripped 3 bases from V and 7 bases from J, with 13 bases between. The CDR3 region is CASSMAGSLNEQFF. The CDR3 DNA sequence: TGTGCCAGTAGTATGGCCGGGAGTTTGAATGAGCAGTTCTTC.

This clonotype has only a few counts. The chain is built from TRBV19 and TRBJ2-1, with 7 bases lining up with TRBD1. The CDR3 consists of 14 residues. Germline V lookup: CDR1 LNHDA, CDR2 SQIVND (reference sequence). Trimming removed 6 bases from V and 4 bases from J; junction bases left unmatched: 6. The CDR3 DNA sequence: TGTGCCAGTAGGGACCGACAGGGTTACAATGAGCAGTTCTTC. Encoded protein: CASRDRQGYNEQFF.

There are a few counts of this clonotype. The chain links TRBV25-1 to TRBJ1-6; 8 bases agree with TRBD1. The CDR3 length is 14 residues. The V segment lost 4 bases and the J segment 7 bases; nucleotides outside the gene matches: 3. Germline V gene lookup returns CDR1 MGHDK and CDR2 SYGVNS. CDR3 DNA sequence: TGTGCCAGCAGTGGTACAGGGGGGAATTCACCCCTCCACTTT. Translation: CASSGTGGNSPLHF.

This clonotype was counted a single time. This chain joins TRBV7-6 and TRBJ2-3; the match to TRBD2 covers 8 bases. V shed 5 bases and J 8 bases; nucleotides not matched to a gene: 9. CDR1 and CDR2 from the germline V gene are SGHVS and FNYEAQ. The CDR3 spans 14 residues. The CDR3 loop is CASSETSGQGTQYF. CDR3 sequence (DNA): TGTGCCAGCAGCGAAACTAGCGGCCAGGGTACGCAGTATTTT.